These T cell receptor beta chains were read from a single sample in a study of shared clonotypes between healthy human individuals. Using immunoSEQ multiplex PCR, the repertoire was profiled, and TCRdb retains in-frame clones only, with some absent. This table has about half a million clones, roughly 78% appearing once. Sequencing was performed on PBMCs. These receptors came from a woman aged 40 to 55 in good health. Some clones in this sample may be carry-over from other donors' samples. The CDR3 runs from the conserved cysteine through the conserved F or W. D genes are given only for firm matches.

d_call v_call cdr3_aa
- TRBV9 CASSAGTQETQYF
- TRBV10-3 CAISPGVRNEQYF
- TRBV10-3 CASTGSGDTQYF
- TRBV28 CASSLGEVKLFF
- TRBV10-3 CAIGDTRYYEQYF
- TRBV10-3 CAITGGSTDTQYF
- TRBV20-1 CRPGLVETQYF
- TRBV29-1 CSAPATIMDQPQHF
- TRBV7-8 CASSLDGQRYEQYF
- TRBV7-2 CASRVGQHLSGYTF
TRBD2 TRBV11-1 CASSPSGFSYNEQFF
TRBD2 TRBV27 CASSFSSGRAYEQYF
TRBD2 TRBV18 CASSPRREISTDTQYF
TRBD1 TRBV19 CASRGQGLEKLFF
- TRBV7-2 CASSAERVKETQYF
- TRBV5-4 CASSLSARGGEKLFF
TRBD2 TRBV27 CASSSRPGAGGYNEQFF
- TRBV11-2 CASSSTGYEQYF
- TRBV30 CAWTFGRTNNSPLHF
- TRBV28 CASRQNYGYTF
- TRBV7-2 CASSLVGFATEAFF
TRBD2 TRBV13 CASSLAGLAGGHQETQYF
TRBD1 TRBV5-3 CASQQGPYNSPLHF
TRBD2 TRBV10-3 CAISEPGTSRDEQYF
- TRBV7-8 CASSPTQGSTEAFF
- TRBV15 CATSRGRVWEQYF
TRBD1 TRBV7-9 CASTQGDYTEAFF
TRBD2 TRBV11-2 CASSKARESEQYF
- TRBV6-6 CASSYSGGGTDTQYF
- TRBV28 CATRQGNEQFF
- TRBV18 CASSLYGSNTGELFF
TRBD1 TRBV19 CASSPRTGSTNYGYTF
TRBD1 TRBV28 CASSPPDRGPLFF
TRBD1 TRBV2 CASSEGDRGPYEQYF
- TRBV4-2 CASSQDTASNTEAFF
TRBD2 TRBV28 CASEVPVAGLAGETGELFF
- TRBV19 CASSMVGGAGQETQYF
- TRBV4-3 CASGQEVGSWANVLTF
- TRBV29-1 CSVDRGGGEEYF
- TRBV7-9 CASSLLGDTQYF
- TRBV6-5 CASSYLAGEQYF